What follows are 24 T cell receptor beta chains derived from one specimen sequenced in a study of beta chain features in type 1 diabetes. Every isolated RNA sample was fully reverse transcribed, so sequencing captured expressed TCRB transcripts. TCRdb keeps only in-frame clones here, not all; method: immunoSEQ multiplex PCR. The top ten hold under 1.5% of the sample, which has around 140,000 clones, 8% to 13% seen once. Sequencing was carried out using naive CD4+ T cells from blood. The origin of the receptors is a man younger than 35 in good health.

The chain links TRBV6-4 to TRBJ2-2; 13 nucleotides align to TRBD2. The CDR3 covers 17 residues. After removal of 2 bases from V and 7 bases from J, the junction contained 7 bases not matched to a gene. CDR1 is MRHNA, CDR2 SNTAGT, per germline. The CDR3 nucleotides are TGTGCCAGCAGTGACACTAGCGGGGGGGCGTCCGTCGGGGAGCTGTTTTTT. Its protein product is CASSDTSGGASVGELFF.

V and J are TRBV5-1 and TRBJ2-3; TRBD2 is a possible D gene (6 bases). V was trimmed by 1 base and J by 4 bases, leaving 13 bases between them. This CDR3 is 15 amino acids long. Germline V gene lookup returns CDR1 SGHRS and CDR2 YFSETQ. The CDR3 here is CASSLRGGGADTQYF. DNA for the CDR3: TGCGCCAGCAGCTTGAGGGGTGGCGGGGCAGATACGCAGTATTTT.

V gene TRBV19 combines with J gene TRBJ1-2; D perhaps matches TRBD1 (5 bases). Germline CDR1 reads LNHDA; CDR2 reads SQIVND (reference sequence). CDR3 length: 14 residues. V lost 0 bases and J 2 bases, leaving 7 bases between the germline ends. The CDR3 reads CASSIDRQNYGYTF. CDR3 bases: TGTGCCAGTAGTATAGACCGACAGAACTATGGCTACACCTTC.

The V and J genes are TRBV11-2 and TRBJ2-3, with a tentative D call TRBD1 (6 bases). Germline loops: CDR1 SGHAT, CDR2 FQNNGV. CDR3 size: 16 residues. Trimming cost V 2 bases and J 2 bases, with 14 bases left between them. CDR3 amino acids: CASSLRYQGITDTQYF. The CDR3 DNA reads TGTGCCAGCAGCTTAAGGTATCAGGGGATCACAGATACGCAGTATTTT.

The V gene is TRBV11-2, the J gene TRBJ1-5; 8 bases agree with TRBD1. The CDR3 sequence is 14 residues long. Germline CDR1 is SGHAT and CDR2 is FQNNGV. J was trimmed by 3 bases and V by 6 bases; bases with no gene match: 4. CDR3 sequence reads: CASSWGQDNQPQHF. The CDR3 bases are TGTGCCAGCAGTTGGGGACAGGACAATCAGCCCCAGCATTTT. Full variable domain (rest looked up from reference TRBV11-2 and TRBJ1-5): EAGVAQSPRYKIIEKRQSVAFWCNPISGHATLYWYQQILGQGPKLLIQFQNNGVVDDSQLPKDRFSAERLKGVDSTLKIQPAKLEDSAVYLCASSWGQDNQPQHFGDGTRLSIL.

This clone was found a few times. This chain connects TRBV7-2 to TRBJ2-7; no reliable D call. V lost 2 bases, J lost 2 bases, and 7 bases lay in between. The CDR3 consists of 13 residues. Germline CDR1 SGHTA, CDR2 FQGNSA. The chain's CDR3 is CASSLLSTYEQYF. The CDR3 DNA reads TGTGCCAGCAGCTTACTATCTACCTACGAGCAGTACTTC.

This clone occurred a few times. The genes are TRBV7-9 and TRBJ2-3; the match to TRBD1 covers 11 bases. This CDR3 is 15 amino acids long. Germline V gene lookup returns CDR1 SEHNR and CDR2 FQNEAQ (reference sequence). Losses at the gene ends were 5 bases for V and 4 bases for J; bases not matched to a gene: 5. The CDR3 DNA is TGTGCCAGCAGCCGGACAGGGGGCAGGGCAGATACGCAGTATTTT. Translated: CASSRTGGRADTQYF.

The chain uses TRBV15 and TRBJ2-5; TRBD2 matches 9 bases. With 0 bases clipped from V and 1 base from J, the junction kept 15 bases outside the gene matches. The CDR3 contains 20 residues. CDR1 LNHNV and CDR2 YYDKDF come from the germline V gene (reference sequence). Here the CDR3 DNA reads TGTGCCACCAGCAGAGATGGTTTGGGAGGAGCGGGGGGATTCCAAGAGACCCAGTACTTC. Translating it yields CATSRDGLGGAGGFQETQYF.

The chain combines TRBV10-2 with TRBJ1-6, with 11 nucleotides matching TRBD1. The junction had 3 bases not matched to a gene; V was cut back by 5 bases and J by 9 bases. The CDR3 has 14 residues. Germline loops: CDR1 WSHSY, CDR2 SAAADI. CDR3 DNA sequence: TGCGCCAGCAGTTCCGGGACAGGGGGTTCACCCCTCCACTTT. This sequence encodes CASSSGTGGSPLHF.

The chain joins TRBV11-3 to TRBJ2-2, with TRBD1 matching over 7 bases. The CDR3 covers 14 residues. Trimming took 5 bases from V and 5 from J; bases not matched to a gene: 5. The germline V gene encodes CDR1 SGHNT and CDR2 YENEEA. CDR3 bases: TGTGCCAGCAGCCTGGGACAGACGACCGGGGAGCTGTTTTTT. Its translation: CASSLGQTTGELFF.

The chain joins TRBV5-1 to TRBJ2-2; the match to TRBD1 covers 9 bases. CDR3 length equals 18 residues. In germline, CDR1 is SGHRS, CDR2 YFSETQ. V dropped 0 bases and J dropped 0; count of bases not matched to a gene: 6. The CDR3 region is CASSLATGGLPNTGELFF. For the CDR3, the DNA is TGCGCCAGCAGCTTGGCTACAGGGGGCTTACCGAACACCGGGGAGCTGTTTTTT.

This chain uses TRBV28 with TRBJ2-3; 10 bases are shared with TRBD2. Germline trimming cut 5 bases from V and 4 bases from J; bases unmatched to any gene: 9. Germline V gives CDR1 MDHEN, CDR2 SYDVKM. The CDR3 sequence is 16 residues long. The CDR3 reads CASSPLAGASADTQYF. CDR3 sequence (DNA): TGTGCCAGCAGTCCCCTAGCGGGGGCATCGGCAGATACGCAGTATTTT.

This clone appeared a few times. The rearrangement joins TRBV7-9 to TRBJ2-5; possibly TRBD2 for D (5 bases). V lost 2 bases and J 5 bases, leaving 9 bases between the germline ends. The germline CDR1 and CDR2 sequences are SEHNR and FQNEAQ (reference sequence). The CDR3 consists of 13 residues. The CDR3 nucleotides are TGTGCCAGCAGCTTACCCCGGGGTGAGACCCAGTACTTC. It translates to CASSLPRGETQYF.

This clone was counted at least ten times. CDR3 nucleotide sequence: TGCAGCGTCCAAGGACAGGGGATTTACGAGCAGTACTTC. It yields the protein CSVQGQGIYEQYF. This chain uses TRBV29-1 with TRBJ2-7; TRBD1 matches 9 bases. The CDR3 extends over 13 amino acids. Trimming took 6 bases from V and 4 from J; bases not matched to a gene: 7. Germline loops: CDR1 SQVTM, CDR2 ANQGSEA.

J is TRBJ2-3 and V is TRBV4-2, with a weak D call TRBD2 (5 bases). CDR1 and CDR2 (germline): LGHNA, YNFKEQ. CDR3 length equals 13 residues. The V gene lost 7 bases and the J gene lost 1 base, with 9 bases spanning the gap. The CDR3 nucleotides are TGTGCCAGCATCAAAGCGGGCACAGATACGCAGTATTTT. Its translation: CASIKAGTDTQYF.

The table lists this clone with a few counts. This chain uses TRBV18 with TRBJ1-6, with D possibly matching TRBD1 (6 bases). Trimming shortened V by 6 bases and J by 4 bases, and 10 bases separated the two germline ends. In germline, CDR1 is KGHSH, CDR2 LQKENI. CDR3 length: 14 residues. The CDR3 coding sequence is TGTGCCAGCTCGTGGACAGATTATAATTCACCCCTCCACTTT. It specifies CASSWTDYNSPLHF.

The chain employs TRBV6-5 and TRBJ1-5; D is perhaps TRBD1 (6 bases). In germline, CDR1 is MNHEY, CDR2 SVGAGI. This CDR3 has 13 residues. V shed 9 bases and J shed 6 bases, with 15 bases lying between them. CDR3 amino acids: CASWGLRGQPQHF. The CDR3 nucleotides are TGTGCCAGTTGGGGGCTGAGAGGTCAGCCCCAGCATTTT.

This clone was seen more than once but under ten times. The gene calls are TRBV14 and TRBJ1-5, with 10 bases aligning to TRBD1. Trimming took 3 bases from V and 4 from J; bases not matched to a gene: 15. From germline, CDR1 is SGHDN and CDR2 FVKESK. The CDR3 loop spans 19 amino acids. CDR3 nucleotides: TGTGCCAGCAGCCACCCGCGGGCAGTAAGGGGACAGGGGAATCAGCCCCAGCATTTT. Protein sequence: CASSHPRAVRGQGNQPQHF.

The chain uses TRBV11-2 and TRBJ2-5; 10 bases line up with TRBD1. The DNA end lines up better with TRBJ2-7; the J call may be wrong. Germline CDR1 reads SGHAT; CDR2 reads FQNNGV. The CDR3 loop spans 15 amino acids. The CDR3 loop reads CASRPRPGQGFEQYF. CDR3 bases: TGTGCCAGCAGACCCCGACCGGGACAGGGGTTCGAGCAGTACTTC.

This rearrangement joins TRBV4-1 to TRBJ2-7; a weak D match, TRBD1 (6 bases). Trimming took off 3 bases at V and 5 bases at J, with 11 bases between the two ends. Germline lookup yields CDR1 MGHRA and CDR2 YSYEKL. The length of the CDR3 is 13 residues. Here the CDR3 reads CASSHGNRDEQYF. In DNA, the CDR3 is TGCGCCAGCAGCCATGGTAACAGGGACGAGCAGTACTTC.

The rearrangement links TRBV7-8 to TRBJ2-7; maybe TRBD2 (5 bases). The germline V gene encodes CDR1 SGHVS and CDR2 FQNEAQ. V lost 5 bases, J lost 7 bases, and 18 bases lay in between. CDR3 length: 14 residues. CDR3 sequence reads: CASSRFSSPGEQYF. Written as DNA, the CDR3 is TGTGCCAGCAGCCGATTTAGTAGCCCGGGGGAGCAGTACTTC.

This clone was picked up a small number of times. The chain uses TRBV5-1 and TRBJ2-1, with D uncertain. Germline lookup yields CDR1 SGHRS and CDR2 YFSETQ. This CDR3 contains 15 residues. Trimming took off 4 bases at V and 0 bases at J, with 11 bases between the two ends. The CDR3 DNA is TGCGCCAGCAGCCCGTCATCAGGCTCCTACAATGAGCAGTTCTTC. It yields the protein CASSPSSGSYNEQFF.

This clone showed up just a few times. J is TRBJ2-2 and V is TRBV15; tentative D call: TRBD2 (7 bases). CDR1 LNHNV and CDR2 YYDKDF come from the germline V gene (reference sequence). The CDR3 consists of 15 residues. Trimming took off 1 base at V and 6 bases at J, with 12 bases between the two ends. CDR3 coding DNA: TGTGCCACCAGCAGAGGGGGAGGGGGATCCGGGGAGCTGTTTTTT. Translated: CATSRGGGGSGELFF. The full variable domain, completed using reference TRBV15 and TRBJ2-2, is DAMVIQNPRYQVTQFGKPVTLSCSQTLNHNVMYWYQQKSSQAPKLLFHYYDKDFNNEADTPDNFQSRRPNTSFCFLDIRSPGLGDTAMYLCATSRGGGGSGELFFGEGSRLTVL.

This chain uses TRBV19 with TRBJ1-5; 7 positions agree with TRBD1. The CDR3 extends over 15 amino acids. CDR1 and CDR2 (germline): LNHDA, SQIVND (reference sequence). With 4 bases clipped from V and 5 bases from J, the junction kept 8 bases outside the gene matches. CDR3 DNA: TGTGCCAGTAGTAAAGAGGGGGCACAGGATCAGCCCCAGCATTTT. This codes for CASSKEGAQDQPQHF.